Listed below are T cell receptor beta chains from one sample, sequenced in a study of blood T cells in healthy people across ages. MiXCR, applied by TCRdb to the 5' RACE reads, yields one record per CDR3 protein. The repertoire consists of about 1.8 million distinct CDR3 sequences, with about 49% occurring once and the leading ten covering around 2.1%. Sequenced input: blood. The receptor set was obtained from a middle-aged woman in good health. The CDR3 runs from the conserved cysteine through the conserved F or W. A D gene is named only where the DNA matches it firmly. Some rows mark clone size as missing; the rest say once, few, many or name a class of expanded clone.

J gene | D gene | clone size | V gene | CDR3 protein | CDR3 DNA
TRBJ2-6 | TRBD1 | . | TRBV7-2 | CACSGWDRGDGANVLTF | TGTGCCTGCAGCGGATGGGACAGGGGGGACGGGGCCAACGTCCTGACTTTC
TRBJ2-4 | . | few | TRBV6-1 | CARSQGAPFTVGNIQYF | TGTGCCCGTAGTCAGGGCGCACCCTTTACCGTGGGAAACATTCAGTACTTC
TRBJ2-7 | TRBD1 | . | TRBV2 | CASSGDRGPSYEQYF | TGTGCCAGCAGTGGAGACAGGGGCCCCTCCTACGAGCAGTACTTC
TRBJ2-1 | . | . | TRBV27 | CASSLGPAPQEQFF | TGTGCCAGCAGTTTAGGACCCGCCCCCCAGGAGCAGTTCTTC
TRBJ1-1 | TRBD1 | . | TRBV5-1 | CASSLGDRGNTEAFF | TGTGCCAGCAGCTTAGGGGACAGGGGCAACACTGAAGCTTTCTTT
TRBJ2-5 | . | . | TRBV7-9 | CASSSAGDSREETQYF | TGTGCCAGCAGCTCGGCAGGGGATTCGCGGGAAGAGACCCAGTACTTC
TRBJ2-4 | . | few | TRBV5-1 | CASSMDQGGIQYF | TGCGCCAGCAGCATGGACCAGGGGGGTATTCAGTACTTC
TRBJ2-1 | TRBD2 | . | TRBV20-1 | CSAKTYEAPGGNEQFF | TGCAGTGCAAAGACTTACGAGGCGCCGGGGGGGAATGAGCAGTTCTTC
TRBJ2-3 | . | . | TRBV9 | CASSPYTATQYF | TGTGCCAGCAGCCCTTACACAGCTACGCAGTATTTT
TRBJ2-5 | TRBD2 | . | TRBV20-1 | CSAPQRGGTTQETQYF | TGCAGTGCTCCCCAGCGGGGGGGGACCACTCAAGAGACCCAGTACTTC
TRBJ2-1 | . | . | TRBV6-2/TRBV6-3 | CASSPRMYNEQFF | TGTGCCAGCAGTCCCCGGATGTACAATGAGCAGTTCTTC
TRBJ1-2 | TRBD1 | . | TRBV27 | CASSLRYQGVNYGYTF | TGTGCCAGCAGTTTACGTTACCAGGGGGTGAACTATGGCTACACCTTC
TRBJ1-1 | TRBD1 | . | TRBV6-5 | CASSWEQGASAEAFF | TGTGCCAGCAGTTGGGAACAGGGGGCCAGCGCTGAAGCTTTCTTT
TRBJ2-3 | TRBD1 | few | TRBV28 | CASSPPSGQGTQYF | TGTGCCAGCAGTCCACCCTCGGGACAGGGCACGCAGTATTTT
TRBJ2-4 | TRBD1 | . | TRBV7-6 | CASSFGGQGSPEYF | TGTGCCAGCAGCTTTGGGGGACAGGGGAGCCCCGAGTACTTC
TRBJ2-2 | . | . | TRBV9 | CASSVVHGELFF | TGTGCCAGCAGCGTTGTGCACGGGGAGCTGTTTTTT
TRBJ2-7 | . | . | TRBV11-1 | CASRPLGSYEQYF | TGTGCCAGCCGCCCTTTAGGCTCCTACGAGCAGTACTTC
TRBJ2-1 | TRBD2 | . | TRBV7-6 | CASGRRASGAKNEQFF | TGTGCCAGCGGACGGCGGGCTAGCGGGGCTAAAAATGAGCAGTTCTTC
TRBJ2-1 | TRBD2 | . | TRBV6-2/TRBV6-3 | CASSRRGGGGQQFF | TGTGCCAGTTCTCGTCGGGGCGGGGGAGGCCAGCAGTTCTTC
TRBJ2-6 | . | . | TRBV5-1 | CASSAGGTGANVLTF | TGCGCCAGCAGCGCCGGGGGAACTGGGGCCAACGTCCTGACTTTC
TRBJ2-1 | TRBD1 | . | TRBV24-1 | CASQGAYNEQFF | TGTGCCAGCCAGGGGGCGTACAATGAGCAGTTCTTC
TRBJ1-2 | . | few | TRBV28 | CASSARQGRVGYTF | TGTGCCAGCAGTGCTAGGCAGGGCAGAGTTGGCTACACCTTC
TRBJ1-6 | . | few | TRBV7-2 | CASSLVRGPYNSPLHF | TGTGCCAGCAGCTTAGTGAGGGGTCCCTATAATTCACCCCTCCACTTT
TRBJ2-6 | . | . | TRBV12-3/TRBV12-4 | CASSFVGAGANVLTF | TGTGCCAGCAGTTTCGTCGGGGCTGGGGCCAACGTCCTGACTTTC
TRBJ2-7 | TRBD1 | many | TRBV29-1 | CSGGQGSGEQYF | TGCAGCGGGGGACAGGGGAGTGGGGAGCAGTACTTC
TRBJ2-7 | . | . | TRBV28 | CASSFRVRVSSYEQYF | TGTGCCAGCAGTTTTAGGGTCAGGGTAAGCTCCTACGAGCAGTACTTC
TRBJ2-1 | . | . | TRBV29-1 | CSAVRRRSYNEQFF | TGCAGCGCCGTCAGGAGGCGGTCCTATAATGAGCAGTTCTTC
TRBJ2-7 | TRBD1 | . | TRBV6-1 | CASSEPRPGQGIPYEQYF | TGTGCCAGCAGTGAACCGAGACCAGGACAGGGGATCCCCTACGAGCAGTACTTC
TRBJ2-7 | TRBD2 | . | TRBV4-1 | CASRLAGGDTYEQYF | TGCGCCAGCCGCCTTGCGGGGGGGGATACCTACGAGCAGTACTTC
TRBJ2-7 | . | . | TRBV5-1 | CASSLVPDRSYEQYF | TGCGCCAGCAGCTTGGTTCCGGACAGATCCTACGAGCAGTACTTC
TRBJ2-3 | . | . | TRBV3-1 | CASTRGTAGDTQYF | TGTGCCAGCACCAGGGGAACCGCGGGAGATACGCAGTATTTT
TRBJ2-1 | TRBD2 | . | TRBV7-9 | CASSLGAGGLRSYNEQFF | TGTGCCAGCAGCTTAGGAGCGGGGGGGCTCCGCTCCTACAATGAGCAGTTCTTC
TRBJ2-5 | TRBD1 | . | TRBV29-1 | CSVDTTGGETQYF | TGCAGCGTAGATACCACAGGGGGAGAGACCCAGTACTTC
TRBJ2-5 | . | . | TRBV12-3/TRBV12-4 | CASSFTDRETQYF | TGTGCCAGCAGTTTCACAGATCGAGAGACCCAGTACTTC
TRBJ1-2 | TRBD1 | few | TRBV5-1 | CASSLPRTGEGYTF | TGCGCCAGCAGCTTGCCCCGGACAGGGGAAGGCTACACCTTC
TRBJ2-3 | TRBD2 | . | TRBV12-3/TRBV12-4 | CASSLGRLASRGDTQYF | TGTGCCAGCAGTTTGGGCCGACTAGCGTCTCGAGGGGATACGCAGTATTTT
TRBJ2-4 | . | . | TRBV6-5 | CASSYSSLGKNIQYF | TGTGCCAGCAGTTACTCCTCCTTAGGAAAAAACATTCAGTACTTC
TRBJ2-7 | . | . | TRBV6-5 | CASNPDKGFPYEQYF | TGTGCCAGCAATCCTGACAAGGGTTTCCCCTACGAGCAGTACTTC
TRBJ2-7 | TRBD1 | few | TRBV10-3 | CAISESRTGSYEQYF | TGTGCCATCAGTGAGTCCCGGACAGGGTCTTACGAGCAGTACTTC
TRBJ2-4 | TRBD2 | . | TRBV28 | CASSPPSGGFKNIQYF | TGTGCCAGCAGTCCCCCTAGCGGGGGGTTTAAAAACATTCAGTACTTC
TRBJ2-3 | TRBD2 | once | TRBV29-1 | CSVAQEAGGTDTQYF | TGCAGCGTTGCTCAGGAAGCGGGGGGCACAGATACGCAGTATTTT
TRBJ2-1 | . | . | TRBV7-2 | CASSLGPRTYNEQFF | TGTGCCAGCAGCTTAGGGCCCCGAACCTACAATGAGCAGTTCTTC
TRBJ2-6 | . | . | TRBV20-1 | CSARSRDTQSGANVLTF | TGCAGTGCTAGATCCCGGGACACCCAATCTGGGGCCAACGTCCTGACTTTC
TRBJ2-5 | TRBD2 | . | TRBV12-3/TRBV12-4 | CASSLELSGGSQETQYF | TGTGCCAGCAGTTTGGAGTTGAGCGGGGGTTCCCAAGAGACCCAGTACTTC
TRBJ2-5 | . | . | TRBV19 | CASSIDGGPSLEETQYF | TGTGCCAGTAGTATAGATGGAGGGCCAAGCCTTGAAGAGACCCAGTACTTC
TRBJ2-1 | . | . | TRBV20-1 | CSAIGGADDEQFF | TGCAGTGCTATAGGAGGGGCGGACGATGAGCAGTTCTTC
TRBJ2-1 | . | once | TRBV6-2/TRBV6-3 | CASSYGLSGFNGEQFF | TGTGCCAGCAGTTACGGGCTAAGCGGCTTCAATGGGGAGCAGTTCTTC
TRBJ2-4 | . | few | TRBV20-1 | CSASNVDIQYF | TGCAGTGCTAGCAATGTCGACATTCAGTACTTC
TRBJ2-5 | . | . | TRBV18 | CASSGRIEETQYF | TGTGCCAGCTCAGGGAGGATCGAAGAGACCCAGTACTTC
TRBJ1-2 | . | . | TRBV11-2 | CASSLAPGDPGEDYGYTF | TGTGCCAGCAGCTTAGCCCCAGGGGATCCCGGTGAGGACTATGGCTACACCTTC
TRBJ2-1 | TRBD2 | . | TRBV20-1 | CSARAAGGLKGYNEQFF | TGCAGTGCTAGAGCTGCGGGGGGCCTCAAGGGGTACAATGAGCAGTTCTTC
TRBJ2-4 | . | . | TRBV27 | CASSPAGQLEQYF | TGTGCCAGCAGCCCCGCGGGCCAGTTAGAGCAGTACTTC
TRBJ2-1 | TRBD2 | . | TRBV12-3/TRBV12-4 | CASSATSGGENSYNEQFF | TGTGCCAGCAGTGCGACTAGCGGGGGGGAAAACTCCTACAATGAGCAGTTCTTC
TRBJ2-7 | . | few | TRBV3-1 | CASSNTGIYEQYF | TGTGCCAGCAGCAACACAGGGATCTACGAGCAGTACTTC
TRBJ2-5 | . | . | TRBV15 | CATSRDGLREYF | TGTGCCACCAGCAGAGACGGGCTTAGAGAGTACTTC